The 13 T cell receptor beta chains below were found in one sample sequenced in a study of T cell changes during pregnancy in multiple sclerosis (dated by TCRdb to the late 2010s). Receptor amplification or capture employed the immunoSEQ multiplex PCR assay. As stored in TCRdb, this immuneACCESS dataset retains in-frame rearrangements with V and J assigned. A fraction of the clones does not appear; measured against another copy, unresolved V genes explain less than half of the discrepancy, and the remainder lacks a known reason. The table for this sample lists about 60,000 clones; 93% of them were counted only once. In total, the top ten clones hold under 2% of the sample. This specimen consisted of peripheral blood, obtained after pregnancy. Receptors were obtained from a female donor with multiple sclerosis, enrolled in a pregnancy study.

CDR3 coding DNA: TGTGCCAGCAGCACTAGCGGGAGGGCCCGTGAGACCCAGTACTTC. This sequence encodes CASSTSGRARETQYF. The J gene is TRBJ2-5, the V gene TRBV7-2, with 13 positions matching TRBD2. The CDR3 has 15 amino acids. After removal of 5 bases from V and 5 bases from J, the junction contained 5 bases not matched to a gene. The V gene's germline CDR1 is SGHTA and CDR2 FQGNSA.

The V call is TRBV6-5, the J call TRBJ1-5; 7 bases agree with TRBD1. CDR3 length equals 15 residues. Germline V gives CDR1 MNHEY, CDR2 SVGAGI. The ends lost 6 bases at V and 6 bases at J; junction bases unmatched: 11. CDR3 bases: TGTGCCAGCAGCAGGACCGGGACAGCATCTCAGCCCCAGCATTTT. Its translation: CASSRTGTASQPQHF.

The rearrangement uses TRBV6-1 and TRBJ2-2; weak D call: TRBD2 (5 bases). CDR3 size: 12 residues. The V and J ends lost 6 bases and 4 bases respectively, with 6 bases between them. The germline CDR1 and CDR2 sequences are MNHNS and SASEGT. DNA of the CDR3: TGTGCCAGCAGCGGGGTCACCGGGGAGCTGTTTTTT. Its protein is CASSGVTGELFF.

This chain joins TRBV11-3 and TRBJ1-3; D ambiguous. This CDR3 has 15 amino acids. Deletions cut 5 bases from V and 2 bases from J, with 13 bases between. The germline CDR1 and CDR2 sequences are SGHNT and YENEEA. Written as DNA, the CDR3 is TGTGCCAGCAGCCCTATAGGAGATACTGGAAACACCATATATTTT. Amino acids: CASSPIGDTGNTIYF.

As concerns this clone: An end of the junction does not agree with germline; a read error may underlie this. V gene TRBV7-7 combines with J gene TRBJ2-5; 9 nucleotides align to TRBD2. Germline values: CDR1 SSHAT, CDR2 FNYEAQ (reference sequence). CDR3 length: 15 amino acids. The CDR3 DNA sequence: TGTGCTAGCAGCTTAGGCCTAGCGGGAAGGGAGACCCAGTACTTC. Translating gives CASSLGLAGRETQYF.

V usage is TRBV6-5 and J usage is TRBJ2-1, with D maybe TRBD1 (6 bases). The V gene lost 3 bases and the J gene lost 6 bases, with 9 bases spanning the gap. The germline V gene has CDR1 MNHEY and CDR2 SVGAGI. CDR3 length equals 13 residues. The CDR3 is CASSYAGANEQFF. The CDR3 DNA follows: TGTGCCAGCAGTTATGCAGGGGCCAATGAGCAGTTCTTC.

This clone occurred once. V is TRBV29-1 and J is TRBJ1-1; D is possibly TRBD1 (5 bases). CDR1 SQVTM and CDR2 ANQGSEA come from the germline V gene. The V end was cut by 0 bases, the J end by 7 bases, with 9 bases between. This CDR3 contains 12 residues. CDR3 loop: CSVEDPGGEAFF. The CDR3 region has the DNA TGCAGCGTTGAAGATCCCGGGGGTGAAGCTTTCTTT.

The chain carries TRBV5-4 and TRBJ1-1; no definite D call. The germline CDR1 and CDR2 sequences are SGHNT and YYREEE (reference sequence). V was pared by 1 base and J by 7 bases, with 8 bases between. This CDR3 is 12 amino acids long. CDR3 nucleotide sequence: TGTGCCAGCAGCTTGCCAGCAGGTGAAGCTTTCTTT. Translating gives CASSLPAGEAFF.

The genes are TRBV4-2 and TRBJ2-1; 11 positions match TRBD1. J lost 9 bases, V lost 3 bases, and 7 bases had no gene match. CDR3 length: 15 residues. Per germline, CDR1 LGHNA and CDR2 YNFKEQ. The CDR3 sequence is CASSQTGQGAGEQFF. CDR3 nucleotides: TGTGCCAGCAGCCAGACAGGACAGGGGGCGGGTGAGCAGTTCTTC.

This chain uses TRBV15 with TRBJ1-5; maybe TRBD1 (5 bases). This CDR3 contains 16 residues. CDR1 LNHNV and CDR2 YYDKDF come from the germline V gene (reference sequence). Trimming left V 8 bases short and J 3 bases short, with 20 bases between. CDR3 residues: CATRPGGVASNQPQHF. The CDR3 nucleotides read TGTGCCACCCGCCCCGGAGGGGTGGCTTCCAATCAGCCCCAGCATTTT.

The chain employs TRBV28 and TRBJ2-3; TRBD1 matches at 7 bases. V was pared by 8 bases and J by 0 bases, with 8 bases of the junction left unmatched. Germline CDR1 MDHEN, CDR2 SYDVKM. The CDR3 is made up of 15 amino acids. The CDR3 DNA sequence: TGTGCCAGCGGACAGGATACCCCGAGCACAGATACGCAGTATTTT. It is translated as CASGQDTPSTDTQYF.

The V gene is TRBV5-3, the J gene TRBJ2-3, with TRBD2 matching 7 bases. TRBV5-3 is assigned to the ORF class and has an uncertain function. After removal of 1 base from V and 1 base from J, the junction contained 6 bases not matched to a gene. There are 16 residues in the CDR3. CDR3 in amino acids: CARSLHGRRGTDTQYF. The CDR3 DNA is TGTGCCAGAAGCTTGCACGGGAGGCGTGGCACAGATACGCAGTATTTT.

V usage is TRBV30 and J usage is TRBJ2-3; 8 bases fit TRBD2. Trimming cost V 0 bases and J 2 bases; bases outside gene matches: 7. CDR1 is GTSNPN and CDR2 is SVGIG in the germline V gene (reference sequence). The CDR3 sequence is 16 residues long. CDR3 bases: TGTGCCTGGAGTGTACAAGTACTAGCGGACACAGATACGCAGTATTTT. It encodes CAWSVQVLADTDTQYF.